This T cell receptor (beta chain) is from a study of blood T cell repertoires in COVID-19. About the research overall: Specimens from acute and convalescent COVID-19 originated in the United States, Italy and Spain. Sample material is recorded as cDNA or gDNA derived from T cells, B-cell-depleted T cells, or PBMCs.

The junction had 17 bases not matched to a gene; V was cut back by 6 bases and J by 3 bases. The CDR3 is 18 residues long. Libraries were prepared by immunoSEQ multiplex PCR; TCRdb keeps only in-frame clonotypes and omits some of them. The sample comprises 130,000 to 150,000 clones, about 85% of which are singletons, and roughly 3% rests with the top ten. This clonotype originated in a woman aged 35 to 49 with active or convalescent COVID-19. The sequencing input was peripheral blood. The chain combines TRBV23-1 with TRBJ2-1; 7 bases agree with TRBD1. TRBV23-1 is sorted into the ORF group, with uncertain function. The CDR3 sequence is CASRPSFRQGRVYNEQFF. CDR3 nucleotides: TGCGCCAGCAGACCCTCCTTTCGACAGGGTAGGGTCTACAATGAGCAGTTCTTC.